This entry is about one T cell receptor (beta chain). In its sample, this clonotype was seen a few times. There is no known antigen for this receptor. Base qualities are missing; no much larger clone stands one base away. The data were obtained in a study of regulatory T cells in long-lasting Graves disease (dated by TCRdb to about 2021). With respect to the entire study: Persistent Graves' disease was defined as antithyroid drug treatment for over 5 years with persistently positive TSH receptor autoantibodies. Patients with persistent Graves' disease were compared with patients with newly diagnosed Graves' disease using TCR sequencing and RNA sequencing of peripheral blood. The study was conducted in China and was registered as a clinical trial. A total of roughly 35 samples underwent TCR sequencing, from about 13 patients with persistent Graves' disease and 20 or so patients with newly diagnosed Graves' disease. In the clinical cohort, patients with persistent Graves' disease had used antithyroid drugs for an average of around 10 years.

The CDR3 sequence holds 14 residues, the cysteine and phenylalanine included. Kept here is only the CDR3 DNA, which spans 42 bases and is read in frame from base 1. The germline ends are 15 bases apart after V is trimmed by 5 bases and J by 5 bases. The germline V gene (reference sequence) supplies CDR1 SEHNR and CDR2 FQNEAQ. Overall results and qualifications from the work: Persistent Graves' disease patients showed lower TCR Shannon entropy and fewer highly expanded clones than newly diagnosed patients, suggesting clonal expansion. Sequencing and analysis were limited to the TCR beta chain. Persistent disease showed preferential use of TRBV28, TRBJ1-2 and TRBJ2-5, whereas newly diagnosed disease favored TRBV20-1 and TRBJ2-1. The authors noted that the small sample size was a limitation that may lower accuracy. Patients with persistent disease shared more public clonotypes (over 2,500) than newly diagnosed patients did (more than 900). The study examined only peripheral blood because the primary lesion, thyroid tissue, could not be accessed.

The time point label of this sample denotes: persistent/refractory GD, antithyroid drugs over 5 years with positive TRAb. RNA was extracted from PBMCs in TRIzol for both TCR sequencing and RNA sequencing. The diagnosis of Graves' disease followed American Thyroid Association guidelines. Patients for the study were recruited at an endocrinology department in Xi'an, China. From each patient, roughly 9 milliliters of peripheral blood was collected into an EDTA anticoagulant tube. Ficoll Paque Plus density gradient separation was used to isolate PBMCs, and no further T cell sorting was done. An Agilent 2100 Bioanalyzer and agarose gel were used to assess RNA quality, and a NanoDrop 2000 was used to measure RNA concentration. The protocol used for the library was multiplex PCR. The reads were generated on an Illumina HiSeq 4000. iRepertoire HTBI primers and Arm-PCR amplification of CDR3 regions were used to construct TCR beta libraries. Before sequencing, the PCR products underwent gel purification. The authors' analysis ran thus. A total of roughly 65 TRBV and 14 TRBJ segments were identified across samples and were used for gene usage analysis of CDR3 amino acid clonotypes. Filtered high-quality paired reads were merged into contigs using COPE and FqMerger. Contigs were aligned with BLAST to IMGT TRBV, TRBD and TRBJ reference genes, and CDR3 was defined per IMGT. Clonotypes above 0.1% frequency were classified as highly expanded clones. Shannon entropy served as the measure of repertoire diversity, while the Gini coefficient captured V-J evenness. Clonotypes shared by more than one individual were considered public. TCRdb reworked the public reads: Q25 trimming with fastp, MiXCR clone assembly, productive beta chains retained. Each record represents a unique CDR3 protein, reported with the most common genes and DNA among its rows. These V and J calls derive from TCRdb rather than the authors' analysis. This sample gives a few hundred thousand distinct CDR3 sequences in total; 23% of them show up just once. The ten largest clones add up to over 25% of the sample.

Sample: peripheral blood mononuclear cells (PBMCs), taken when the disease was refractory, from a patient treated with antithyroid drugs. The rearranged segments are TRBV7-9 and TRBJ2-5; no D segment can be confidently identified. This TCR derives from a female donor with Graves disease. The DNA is TGTGCCAGCAGCACCCGGACGAATATGGAGACCCAGTACTTC. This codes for CASSTRTNMETQYF. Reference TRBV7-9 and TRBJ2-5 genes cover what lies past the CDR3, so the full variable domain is DTGVSQNPRHKITKRGQNVTFRCDPISEHNRLYWYRQTLGQGPEFLTYFQNEAQLEKSRLLSDRFSAERPKGSFSTLEIQRTEQGDSAMYLCASSTRTNMETQYFGPGTRLLVL.